This T cell receptor (beta chain) was recovered during a study of sequential checkpoint blockade in melanoma. Turning to the study itself: Randomization was 1:1 between first-line nivolumab→ipilimumab and ipilimumab→nivolumab.

Germline loops: CDR1 MNHEY, CDR2 SVGAGI. The CDR3 totals 13 residues. Trimming removed 11 bases from V and 5 bases from J, with 19 bases in between. Assay: immunoSEQ multiplex PCR; the TCRdb copy retains only in-frame clones and omits some. The sample holds roughly 30,000 clones; roughly 90% are singletons and the top ten take 22%. The sample's treatment: randomized to nivolumab then ipilimumab (arm A) or the reverse (arm B). Live CD3+CD8+ CD19− CD56− cells were sorted from PBMCs. The source material was CD8+ T cells sorted from blood (inferred from file names), sampled from a patient given nivolumab and ipilimumab in sequence. The chain carries TRBV6-5 and TRBJ2-7; D is ambiguous. The receptor comes from a human donor with melanoma. The CDR3 spells CAVTPGNKNEQYF. The CDR3 DNA is TGTGCCGTTACTCCAGGTAACAAAAACGAGCAGTACTTC.